This T cell receptor (beta chain) was sequenced during a study of cytomegalovirus exposure and HLA in healthy donors. Overall study results and limits: A classifier reportedly called cytomegalovirus status with high sensitivity and specificity. Researchers reported in a later analysis that common viral pathogens appeared linked to several top clusters.

Germline-derived CDR1 and CDR2 are MNHEY and SVGAGI. V shed 0 bases and J shed 6 bases, with 9 bases lying between them. The CDR3 loop spans 13 amino acids. 60 Vbeta and 13 Jbeta primers were used in PCR. The table came from immunoSEQ multiplex PCR; TCRdb's copy has only in-frame clones and leaves some out. The table lists roughly 100,000 clones, around 15% of them singletons. This clone occurred a few times. Its cognate antigen is unknown. This TCR derives from a female donor in good health and CMV-seronegative. This chain connects TRBV6-5 to TRBJ2-7; maybe TRBD1 (6 bases). Sequencing was done on a sample of PBMCs. The CDR3 loop reads CASSYSDSSEQYF. Written as DNA, the CDR3 is TGTGCCAGCAGTTACTCGGACAGTTCCGAGCAGTACTTC.